These 32 T cell receptor beta chains were sequenced from one sample in a study of CXCR3-negative and CXCR3-positive naive CD8 T cells. Libraries of TRB cDNA were made by 5' RACE and carried UMIs. TCRdb re-called the 5' RACE reads, yielding one record per CDR3 amino acid sequence without DNA. This sample contains about 130,000 distinct CDR3 sequences. The sequenced sample was naive CXCR3- CD8+ T cells from blood. Subset reported: CD45RO-CCR7+CD27+CD95- naive CD8+ T cells lacking CXCR3 (TNR3-). These receptors all stem from a human donor in good health. Some clones in this sample may be carry-over from other donors' samples.

The chain carries TRBV20-1 and TRBJ2-7. The CDR3 spans 12 residues. Germline V CDR1 and CDR2: DFQATT, SNEGSKA (reference sequence). CDR3 amino acids: CSAQTDSSEQYF.

The chain carries TRBV5-1 and TRBJ1-2; TCRdb's D call, TRBD1, is unchecked because there is no DNA. Germline values: CDR1 SGHRS, CDR2 YFSETQ. The CDR3 is 15 residues long. CDR3 amino acids: CASSQNPGTGVGYTF.

The J gene is TRBJ2-7, the V gene TRBV30; TCRdb reports TRBD2, a call that lacks DNA to check it against. Germline V gives CDR1 GTSNPN, CDR2 SVGIG (reference sequence). This CDR3 region has 13 residues. This chain's CDR3 is CAWSLRVTYEQYF. The whole variable domain, filled in from reference TRBV30 and TRBJ2-7, reads SQTIHQWPATLVQPVGSPLSLECTVEGTSNPNLYWYRQAAGRGLQLLFYSVGIGQISSEVPQNLSASRPQDRQFILSSKKLLLSDSGFYLCAWSLRVTYEQYFGPGTRLTVT.

V is TRBV25-1 and J is TRBJ2-2; TCRdb gives TRBD1 as the D gene, but with no DNA this cannot be confirmed. The CDR3 has 13 residues. CDR1 is MGHDK and CDR2 is SYGVNS in the germline V gene. Here the CDR3 reads CASDRGGTGELFF.

The chain has TRBV20-1 and TRBJ2-7; TCRdb names TRBD2, which stays unverified in the absence of DNA. The CDR3 is made up of 12 amino acids. Germline V gene data show CDR1 as DFQATT and CDR2 as SNEGSKA (reference sequence). The CDR3 here is CSARRGGHEQYF.

The rearrangement links TRBV28 to TRBJ1-5; TCRdb outputs TRBD1, but without DNA this stays unchecked. This CDR3 contains 17 residues. Germline values: CDR1 MDHEN, CDR2 SYDVKM. This CDR3 reads CASSLWGQPLSNQPQHF.

The chain couples TRBV28 to TRBJ2-7; the TCRdb call, TRBD2, lacks DNA for checking. This CDR3 region has 11 residues. CDR1 is MDHEN and CDR2 is SYDVKM in the germline V gene. The CDR3 is CASKSTYEQYF.

This sequence joins TRBV5-1 and TRBJ2-7; TCRdb indicates TRBD1, and absent DNA this call remains unverified. The V gene's germline CDR1 is SGHRS and CDR2 YFSETQ. The CDR3 sequence is 14 residues long. CDR3 sequence reads: CASSPWDSVYEQYF.

This chain joins TRBV9 and TRBJ2-3; TCRdb proposes TRBD2, but this gene call is untestable without DNA. This CDR3 spans 13 amino acids. Germline V gene lookup returns CDR1 SGDLS and CDR2 YYNGEE. CDR3 loop: CASSADYLDTQYF.

V is TRBV30 and J is TRBJ1-2; TCRdb gives TRBD1 as the D gene, but with no DNA this cannot be confirmed. This CDR3 contains 13 residues. Germline CDR1 is GTSNPN and CDR2 is SVGIG (reference sequence). The CDR3 loop reads CAWGPGRSWSYTF.

The rearrangement links TRBV7-8 to TRBJ2-7; TCRdb's D call of TRBD1 is untestable without DNA. The CDR3 runs 15 residues. The V gene's germline CDR1 is SGHVS and CDR2 FQNEAQ. Here the CDR3 reads CASSLMPGRATEQYF.

The rearrangement joins TRBV29-1 to TRBJ2-2; the D gene TCRdb calls, TRBD1, cannot be checked with no DNA. Germline CDR1 and CDR2: SQVTM and ANQGSEA. This CDR3 is 13 amino acids long. Here the CDR3 reads CSVQGARTGELFF.

V is TRBV7-9 and J is TRBJ2-3; TCRdb selects TRBD1, and the lack of DNA leaves this call unchecked. The germline gives CDR1 SEHNR, CDR2 FQNEAQ (reference sequence). CDR3 length: 14 residues. CDR3: CASSLGPVQDTQYF. Complete variable domain (other parts from reference TRBV7-9 and TRBJ2-3): DTGVSQNPRHKITKRGQNVTFRCDPISEHNRLYWYRQTLGQGPEFLTYFQNEAQLEKSRLLSDRFSAERPKGSFSTLEIQRTEQGDSAMYLCASSLGPVQDTQYFGPGTRLTVL.

The rearrangement links TRBV12-3 or TRBV12-4 to TRBJ2-1. This CDR3 is built from 13 residues. This CDR3 reads CASSAEVPGVQFF.

The chain uses TRBV2 and TRBJ2-5. CDR3 size: 13 residues. The germline V gene has CDR1 SNHLY and CDR2 FYNNEI. The CDR3 protein is CASSVWVQETQYF. Based on the CDR3 plus reference TRBV2 and TRBJ2-5, the full variable domain is EPEVTQTPSHQVTQMGQEVILRCVPISNHLYFYWYRQILGQKVEFLVSFYNNEISEKSEIFDDQFSVERPDGSNFTLKIRSTKLEDSAMYFCASSVWVQETQYFGPGTRLLVL.

V is TRBV2 and J is TRBJ2-1; no DNA is available, so the TRBD2 call from TCRdb remains unchecked. Germline loops: CDR1 SNHLY, CDR2 FYNNEI. The CDR3 has 16 amino acids. CDR3 residues: CASSEDLSGSSNEQFF.

This chain connects TRBV12-3 or TRBV12-4 to TRBJ2-1; TCRdb lists TRBD1, though no DNA is available to test this call. This CDR3 has 15 residues. CDR3 region: CASRSTAGQWGEQFF.

This chain links TRBV29-1 with TRBJ2-2. This CDR3 is 11 amino acids long. Germline V gives CDR1 SQVTM, CDR2 ANQGSEA. The CDR3 here is CSVDEVGELFF.

The chain is built from TRBV2 and TRBJ2-2; the TCRdb call, TRBD1, lacks DNA for checking. CDR1 and CDR2 (germline): SNHLY, FYNNEI. The CDR3 is 15 residues long. CDR3 region: CASSASRGETGELFF.

The gene calls are TRBV29-1 and TRBJ1-2. The length of the CDR3 is 14 residues. Germline CDR1 reads SQVTM; CDR2 reads ANQGSEA. CDR3: CSVDKSSGSDGYTF. The entire variable domain, with the rest obtained from reference TRBV29-1 and TRBJ1-2, is as follows: SAVISQKPSRDICQRGTSLTIQCQVDSQVTMMFWYRQQPGQSLTLIATANQGSEATYESGFVIDKFPISRPNLTFSTLTVSNMSPEDSSIYLCSVDKSSGSDGYTFGSGTRLTVV.

The chain joins TRBV25-1 to TRBJ1-1; TCRdb outputs TRBD1, but without DNA this stays unchecked. This CDR3 is built from 13 residues. CDR1 and CDR2 from the germline V gene are MGHDK and SYGVNS. This chain's CDR3 is CASSEGGPTEAFF.

The gene calls are TRBV28 and TRBJ1-5; TCRdb's assignment of TRBD1 cannot be checked, as there is no DNA. The length of the CDR3 is 15 residues. CDR1 is MDHEN, CDR2 SYDVKM, per germline. CDR3 sequence reads: CASRDTGLGNQPQHF.

The genes are TRBV29-1 and TRBJ2-7; no DNA is available, so the TRBD2 call from TCRdb remains unchecked. Germline V CDR1 and CDR2: SQVTM, ANQGSEA. There are 14 residues in the CDR3. The chain's CDR3 is CSVRGLRSPYEQYF.

The rearrangement links TRBV7-8 to TRBJ2-7; the TCRdb D gene call, TRBD1, has no DNA to confirm it. Per the germline V gene, CDR1 is SGHVS and CDR2 is FQNEAQ. This CDR3 contains 16 residues. Here the CDR3 reads CASSLKLGPLSYEQYF. Complete variable domain (other parts from reference TRBV7-8 and TRBJ2-7): GAGVSQSPRYKVAKRGQDVALRCDPISGHVSLFWYQQALGQGPEFLTYFQNEAQLDKSGLPSDRFFAERPEGSVSTLKIQRTQQEDSAVYLCASSLKLGPLSYEQYFGPGTRLTVT.

CDR3 amino acids: CASSQEDLGRATMNTEAFF. The J gene is TRBJ1-1, the V gene TRBV3-1; TCRdb picks TRBD1, but there is no DNA to check that call. Germline loops: CDR1 LGHDT, CDR2 YNNKEL (reference sequence). CDR3 length equals 19 residues.

The chain uses TRBV10-3 and TRBJ2-2; TCRdb names TRBD1, which stays unverified in the absence of DNA. Germline loops: CDR1 ENHRY, CDR2 SYGVKD. The CDR3 has 16 amino acids. The CDR3: CAIRDQGELNTGELFF.

The genes are TRBV5-4 and TRBJ2-5; checking the TCRdb D call of TRBD1 is not possible without DNA. The V gene's germline CDR1 is SGHNT and CDR2 YYREEE (reference sequence). The CDR3 sequence is 14 residues long. This chain's CDR3 is CASSFWTEQETQYF.

The J gene is TRBJ2-2, the V gene TRBV28; the TRBD1 assignment by TCRdb is unverifiable without DNA. Germline values: CDR1 MDHEN, CDR2 SYDVKM. CDR3 size: 14 residues. The CDR3 here is CASSPNRGSGELFF.

The V and J genes are TRBV7-2 and TRBJ2-1; TCRdb indicates TRBD1, and absent DNA this call remains unverified. The CDR3 extends over 15 amino acids. The germline gives CDR1 SGHTA, CDR2 FQGNSA. The chain's CDR3 is CASSATGTDYNEQFF.

The chain joins TRBV7-9 to TRBJ1-1; TCRdb returns TRBD1, unconfirmable since there is no DNA. Germline CDR1 is SEHNR and CDR2 is FQNEAQ (reference sequence). The CDR3 totals 12 residues. CDR3 region: CASRLGGTEAFF.

V and J are TRBV28 and TRBJ2-3; TCRdb gives TRBD1 as the D gene, but with no DNA this cannot be confirmed. The CDR3 spans 14 residues. The germline gives CDR1 MDHEN, CDR2 SYDVKM. The CDR3 loop is CAIRSGGSTDTQYF. Using reference TRBV28 and TRBJ2-3 for the parts outside the CDR3, the full variable domain is DVKVTQSSRYLVKRTGEKVFLECVQDMDHENMFWYRQDPGLGLRLIYFSYDVKMKEKGDIPEGYSVSREKKERFSLILESASTNQTSMYLCAIRSGGSTDTQYFGPGTRLTVL.

The CDR3 sequence is CASSSNIVPARDNEQFF. The chain has TRBV7-6 and TRBJ2-1; the TCRdb call, TRBD1, lacks DNA for checking. The CDR3 has 17 amino acids. Germline V gene lookup returns CDR1 SGHVS and CDR2 FNYEAQ. Complete variable domain (other parts from reference TRBV7-6 and TRBJ2-1): GAGVSQSPRYKVTKRGQDVALRCDPISGHVSLYWYRQALGQGPEFLTYFNYEAQQDKSGLPNDRFSAERPEGSISTLTIQRTEQRDSAMYRCASSSNIVPARDNEQFFGPGTRLTVL.